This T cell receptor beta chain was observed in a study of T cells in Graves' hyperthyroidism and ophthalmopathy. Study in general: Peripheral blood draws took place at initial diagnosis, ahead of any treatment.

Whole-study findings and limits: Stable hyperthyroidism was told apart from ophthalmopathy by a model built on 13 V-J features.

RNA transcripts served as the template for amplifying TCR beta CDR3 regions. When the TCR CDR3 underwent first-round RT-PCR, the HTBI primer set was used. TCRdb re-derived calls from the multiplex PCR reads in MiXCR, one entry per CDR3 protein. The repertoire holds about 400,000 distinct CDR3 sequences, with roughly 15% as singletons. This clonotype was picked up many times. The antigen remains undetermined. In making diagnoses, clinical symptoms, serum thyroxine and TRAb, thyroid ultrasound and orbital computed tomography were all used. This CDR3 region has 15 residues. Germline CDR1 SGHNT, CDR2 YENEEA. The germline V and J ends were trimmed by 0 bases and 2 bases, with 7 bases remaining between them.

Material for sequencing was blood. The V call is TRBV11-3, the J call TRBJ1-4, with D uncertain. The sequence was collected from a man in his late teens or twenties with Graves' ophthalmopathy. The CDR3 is CASSLEGGTNEKLFF. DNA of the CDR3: TGTGCCAGCAGCTTAGAGGGTGGCACTAATGAAAAACTGTTTTTT.